This entry lists 15 T cell receptor beta chains sequenced from one sample in a study of CD8 T cells in ankylosing spondylitis (dated by TCRdb to about 2017). Library preparation was by 5' RACE. TCRdb records Illumina HiSeq 2500 as the sequencer. TCRdb trimmed the raw reads at Q25, called clones with MiXCR and kept productive beta chains. Each entry merges the rows of one CDR3 protein and shows their most common DNA and genes. The sample includes under 200,000 distinct CDR3 sequences, with approximately 10% observed a single time. The ten largest make up roughly 29% of the sample. The specimen was blood, either unsorted or a sorted T cell fraction (not recorded which). These receptors all stem from a male donor with ankylosing spondylitis or in good health (not recorded which).

Only a few counts were recorded for this clonotype. The V gene is TRBV12-3 or TRBV12-4, the J gene TRBJ2-7, with 11 bases that match TRBD2. The CDR3 has 15 amino acids. The junction had 1 base not matched to a gene; V was cut back by 0 bases and J by 3 bases. The CDR3 DNA reads as TGTGCCAGCAGTTTAGCTACTAGCGGGAGCTACGAGCAGTACTTC. As protein: CASSLATSGSYEQYF.

This chain links TRBV3-1 with TRBJ2-6, with D perhaps given as TRBD1 or TRBD2 (5 bases each). Trimming removed 5 bases at V and 0 bases at J, with 11 bases between. Germline CDR1 reads LGHDT; CDR2 reads YNNKEL (reference sequence). This CDR3 is built from 16 residues. CDR3 coding DNA: TGTGCCAGCAGCGAGGGACGGCACTCTGGGGCCAACGTCCTGACTTTC. This encodes CASSEGRHSGANVLTF.

A few counts support this clonotype. The V gene is TRBV19, the J gene TRBJ1-5; D is ambiguous. Germline V gene lookup returns CDR1 LNHDA and CDR2 SQIVND (reference sequence). V gave up 7 bases and J gave up 2 bases, with 12 bases separating them. The CDR3 is 14 amino acids. The CDR3 DNA reads as TGTGCCAGTAAGTACAGAGAGGGCAATCAGCCCCAGCATTTT. Translating it yields CASKYREGNQPQHF.

This clonotype was seen many times. The rearrangement uses TRBV12-3 or TRBV12-4 and TRBJ2-7; 7 bases line up with TRBD1. With 6 bases clipped from V and 2 bases from J, the junction kept 13 bases outside the gene matches. This CDR3 has 16 amino acids. The CDR3 DNA reads as TGTGCCAGCAGCCTGACCCTGGGACAGTCGGCCTACGAGCAGTACTTC. Residues: CASSLTLGQSAYEQYF.

The chain links TRBV19 to TRBJ2-7, with 10 nucleotides matching TRBD1. Germline assignment: CDR1 LNHDA and CDR2 SQIVND (reference sequence). The CDR3 sequence is 13 residues long. Unmatched junction bases numbered 4, after V lost 10 bases and J lost 1 base. CDR3 region: CATGTGESYEQYF. CDR3 coding DNA: TGTGCCACTGGGACAGGGGAGTCCTACGAGCAGTACTTC.

This clonotype has ten or more counts. The gene calls are TRBV5-6 and TRBJ2-2, with D possibly TRBD2 on 6 matching bases. V lost 0 bases to trimming and J lost 1 base, with 10 bases between them. CDR1 and CDR2 from the germline V gene are SGHDT and YYEEEE. This CDR3 is 16 amino acids long. The CDR3 DNA follows: TGTGCCAGCAGCTTGGGTAGCGGACGGAACACCGGGGAGCTGTTTTTT. Translation gives CASSLGSGRNTGELFF.

This clonotype was picked up a small number of times. This rearrangement joins TRBV7-9 to TRBJ2-7; TRBD1 matches at 9 bases. In germline, CDR1 is SEHNR, CDR2 FQNEAQ (reference sequence). Unmatched junction bases numbered 7, after V lost 8 bases and J lost 2 bases. The CDR3 contains 14 residues. As DNA, the CDR3 is TGTGCCAGCGGCCGGGACAGGGACACCTACGAGCAGTACTTC. Translated: CASGRDRDTYEQYF.

This clonotype was detected many times. The genes are TRBV3-1 and TRBJ1-1, with 7 positions matching TRBD1. This CDR3 has 18 amino acids. Germline V lookup: CDR1 LGHDT, CDR2 YNNKEL (reference sequence). Germline trimming cut 0 bases from V and 3 bases from J; bases unmatched to any gene: 13. The CDR3 is CASSQEMAGQQGYTEAFF. The DNA of the CDR3 is TGTGCCAGCAGCCAAGAGATGGCGGGCCAACAGGGGTACACTGAAGCTTTCTTT.

This clonotype has just a few counts. The J gene is TRBJ2-5, the V gene TRBV10-3; D is ambiguous. Trimming cost V 2 bases and J 5 bases, with 12 bases left between them. Germline CDR1 ENHRY, CDR2 SYGVKD. The CDR3 contains 14 residues. CDR3 region: CAISEEKAWETQYF. CDR3 nucleotide sequence: TGTGCCATCAGTGAGGAAAAAGCGTGGGAGACCCAGTACTTC.

This clonotype was found many times. The chain is built from TRBV15 and TRBJ2-1; a weak D match, TRBD2 (5 bases). The CDR3 is 14 amino acids. V was cut by 0 bases and J by 12 bases, with 15 bases left in between. In germline, CDR1 is LNHNV, CDR2 YYDKDF (reference sequence). The CDR3 nucleotides read TGTGCCACCAGCAGAGACCGAGCGGATAAGGGGCAGTTCTTC. It is translated as CATSRDRADKGQFF.

V usage is TRBV20-1 and J usage is TRBJ2-1; 9 positions match TRBD2. Germline V gives CDR1 DFQATT, CDR2 SNEGSKA (reference sequence). The ends lost 0 bases at V and 4 bases at J; junction bases unmatched: 13. This CDR3 has 18 amino acids. CDR3 sequence: CSARDLGPAGGLYNEQFF. The CDR3 bases are TGCAGTGCTAGAGATCTGGGGCCCGCGGGGGGGCTATACAATGAGCAGTTCTTC.

This clonotype was counted at least ten times. The chain recombines TRBV15 with TRBJ2-3; TRBD1 or TRBD2 may be the D gene (5 bases each). Trimming took off 8 bases at V and 2 bases at J, with 17 bases between the two ends. The CDR3 length is 15 residues. Germline CDR1 LNHNV, CDR2 YYDKDF (reference sequence). The CDR3 here is CATGEREGFTDTQYF. For the CDR3, the DNA is TGTGCCACCGGAGAACGCGAGGGGTTCACAGATACGCAGTATTTT.

In this sample, this clonotype turned up many times. The chain couples TRBV24-1 to TRBJ2-7, with a tentative D call TRBD1 (6 bases). CDR3 length: 15 residues. Germline lookup yields CDR1 KGHDR and CDR2 SFDVKD. Trimming took 0 bases from V and 5 from J, leaving 13 bases between them. The CDR3: CATSDLSQGPHEQYF. The CDR3 DNA reads TGTGCCACCAGTGATTTGTCACAGGGTCCCCACGAGCAGTACTTC.

This clonotype was recorded many times. The genes are TRBV5-1 and TRBJ2-6; possibly TRBD1 or TRBD2 for D (6 bases each). Between the trimmed V and J ends, which lost 7 bases and 4 bases, there was a span of 21 bases. There are 17 residues in the CDR3. Germline V lookup: CDR1 SGHRS, CDR2 YFSETQ. The CDR3 loop reads CASHLGGLLGGANVLTF. CDR3 in DNA: TGCGCCAGCCACCTGGGGGGCCTCCTGGGGGGGGCCAACGTCCTGACTTTC.

This clonotype was counted at least ten times. J is TRBJ2-3 and V is TRBV4-3; the D is unclear. The V end lost 0 bases, the J end lost 2 bases, and 9 bases lay between the germline ends. In germline, CDR1 is LGHNA, CDR2 YSLEER. This CDR3 is 15 amino acids long. The CDR3 sequence: CASSQDFETTDTQYF. The CDR3 nucleotides are TGCGCCAGCAGCCAAGATTTCGAAACCACAGATACGCAGTATTTT.